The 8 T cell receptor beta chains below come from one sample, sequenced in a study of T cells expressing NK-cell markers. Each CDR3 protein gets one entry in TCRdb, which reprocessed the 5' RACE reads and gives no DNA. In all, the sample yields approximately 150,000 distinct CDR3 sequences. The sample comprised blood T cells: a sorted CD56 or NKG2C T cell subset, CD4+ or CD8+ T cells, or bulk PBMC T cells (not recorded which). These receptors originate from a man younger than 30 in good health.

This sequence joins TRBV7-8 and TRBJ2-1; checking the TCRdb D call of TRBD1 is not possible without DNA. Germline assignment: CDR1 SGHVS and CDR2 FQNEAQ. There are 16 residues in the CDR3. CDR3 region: CASSFSPAGSYNEQFF.

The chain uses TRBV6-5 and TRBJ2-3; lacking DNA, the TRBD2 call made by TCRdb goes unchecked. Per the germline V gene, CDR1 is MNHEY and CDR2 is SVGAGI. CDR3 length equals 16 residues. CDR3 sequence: CASSYLKRERSDTQYF.

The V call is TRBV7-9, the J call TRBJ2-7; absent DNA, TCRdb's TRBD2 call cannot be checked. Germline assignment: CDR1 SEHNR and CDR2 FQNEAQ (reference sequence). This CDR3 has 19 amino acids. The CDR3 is CASSLFRTSGRESSYEQYF. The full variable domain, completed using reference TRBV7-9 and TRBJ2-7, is DTGVSQNPRHKITKRGQNVTFRCDPISEHNRLYWYRQTLGQGPEFLTYFQNEAQLEKSRLLSDRFSAERPKGSFSTLEIQRTEQGDSAMYLCASSLFRTSGRESSYEQYFGPGTRLTVT.

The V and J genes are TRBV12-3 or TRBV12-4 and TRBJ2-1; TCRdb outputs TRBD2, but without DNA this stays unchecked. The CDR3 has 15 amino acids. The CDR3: CASSLGTSGYNEQFF.

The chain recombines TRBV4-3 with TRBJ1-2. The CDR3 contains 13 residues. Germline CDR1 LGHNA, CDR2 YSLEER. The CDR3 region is CASSPGLRYGYTF.

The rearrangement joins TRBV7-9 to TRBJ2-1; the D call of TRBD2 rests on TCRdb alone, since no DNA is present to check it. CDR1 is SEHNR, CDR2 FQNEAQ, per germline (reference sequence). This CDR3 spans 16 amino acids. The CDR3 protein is CASSFPGTEPVNEQFF.

CDR3: CASSQASGSYNEQFF. The chain carries TRBV4-1 and TRBJ2-1; TCRdb's D gene call, TRBD2, goes unchecked for lack of DNA. Per germline, CDR1 MGHRA and CDR2 YSYEKL. The CDR3 runs to 15 residues.

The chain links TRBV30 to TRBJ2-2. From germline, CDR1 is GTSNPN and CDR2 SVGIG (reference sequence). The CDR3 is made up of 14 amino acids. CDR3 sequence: CAWLRLINTGELFF.